Following are 21 T cell receptor beta chains from one sample sequenced in a study of shared clonotypes between healthy human individuals. Produced via immunoSEQ multiplex PCR; TCRdb's table is partial and in-frame only. The table records under 2,500,000 clones, roughly 95% of them present only once. The sequencing sample was made of naive CD4+ T cells sorted from blood. As for subset: CD45RA+ positively selected. The receptor source for this set is a man aged 18-30 years in good health.

CDR3 sequence: CASSSQLATYYEQYF. In DNA form, the CDR3 reads TGTGCCAGCAGCTCCCAACTAGCGACCTACTACGAGCAGTACTTC. This chain joins TRBV5-6 and TRBJ2-7; 7 positions match TRBD2. The germline CDR1 and CDR2 sequences are SGHDT and YYEEEE. The CDR3 totals 15 residues. The V and J ends lost 3 bases and 3 bases, in that order; junction bases with no gene match: 9. The complete variable domain, with remaining parts taken from reference TRBV5-6 and TRBJ2-7, reads DAGVTQSPTHLIKTRGQQVTLRCSPKSGHDTVSWYQQALGQGPQFIFQYYEEEERQRGNFPDRFSGHQFPNYSSELNVNALLLGDSALYLCASSSQLATYYEQYFGPGTRLTVT.

This CDR3 reads CASSLIPGTDTEAFF. The DNA for the CDR3 is TGCGCCAGCAGCTTGATTCCGGGGACGGACACTGAAGCTTTCTTT. The rearrangement uses TRBV5-1 and TRBJ1-1; D possibly corresponds to TRBD1 (5 bases). CDR3 length: 15 amino acids. Germline V gene lookup returns CDR1 SGHRS and CDR2 YFSETQ. V lost 1 base, J lost 3 bases, and 13 bases lay in between.

This clone is a singleton in its sample. The chain uses TRBV6-5 and TRBJ1-1; the D is unclear. CDR1 MNHEY and CDR2 SVGAGI come from the germline V gene. The CDR3 spans 15 residues. Trimming took off 0 bases at V and 0 bases at J, with 8 bases between the two ends. CDR3 nucleotides: TGTGCCAGCAGTTACTCAATCCGCATGAACACTGAAGCTTTCTTT. Translation: CASSYSIRMNTEAFF.

This CDR3 reads CASSLGSSGSASVYEQYF. The CDR3, as DNA: TGCGCCAGCAGCTTGGGGTCATCCGGGTCCGCCTCGGTTTACGAGCAGTACTTC. The rearrangement uses TRBV5-1 and TRBJ2-7; D gene unclear. The ends were cut back, 0 bases at V and 4 bases at J, with 23 bases in the middle. The germline gives CDR1 SGHRS, CDR2 YFSETQ. CDR3 size: 18 residues.

The chain is built from TRBV5-1 and TRBJ2-7, with D uncertain. This CDR3 contains 13 residues. V lost 2 bases and J lost 6, with 12 bases in between. Germline lookup yields CDR1 SGHRS and CDR2 YFSETQ. Written as DNA, the CDR3 is TGCGCCAGCAGCTTCGGGTTTGACGGCGAGCAGTACTTC. Translation: CASSFGFDGEQYF.

Only one count was recorded for this clone. CDR3 loop: CAISESGARGNEKLFF. CDR3 coding DNA: TGTGCCATCAGTGAGTCGGGAGCCCGGGGTAATGAAAAACTGTTTTTT. The chain recombines TRBV10-3 with TRBJ1-4, with D unresolved. CDR3 length: 16 amino acids. The germline V gene encodes CDR1 ENHRY and CDR2 SYGVKD. The germline V and J ends were trimmed by 0 bases and 4 bases, with 12 bases remaining between them.

The V gene is TRBV6-5, the J gene TRBJ2-2; possibly TRBD1 for D (6 bases). V lost 0 bases and J lost 7, with 15 bases in between. The CDR3 length is 16 residues. CDR1 is MNHEY and CDR2 is SVGAGI in the germline V gene. CDR3 nucleotides: TGTGCCAGCAGTTACTCCTTGACAGGAACGGGCGGGGAGCTGTTTTTT. Translation: CASSYSLTGTGGELFF.

J is TRBJ2-5 and V is TRBV5-6; 12 nucleotides align to TRBD1. The CDR3 is made up of 14 amino acids. J gave up 5 bases and V 3 bases, and 2 bases lay outside the gene matches. Germline V gene sequence: CDR1 SGHDT, CDR2 YYEEEE. The CDR3 DNA sequence: TGTGCCAGCAGCTGGGACAGGGGGCGGGAGACCCAGTACTTC. Translated, it gives CASSWDRGRETQYF.

The chain uses TRBV5-4 and TRBJ1-6; possibly TRBD1 for D (5 bases). There are 15 residues in the CDR3. The germline V and J ends were trimmed by 0 bases and 7 bases, with 11 bases remaining between them. Germline V gives CDR1 SGHNT, CDR2 YYREEE (reference sequence). The CDR3 sequence: CASSLGRGDNSPLHF. CDR3 coding DNA: TGTGCCAGCAGCTTGGGCCGGGGCGACAATTCACCCCTCCACTTT. The variable domain in full, completed from reference TRBV5-4 and TRBJ1-6, reads ETGVTQSPTHLIKTRGQQVTLRCSSQSGHNTVSWYQQALGQGPQFIFQYYREEENGRGNFPPRFSGLQFPNYSSELNVNALELDDSALYLCASSLGRGDNSPLHFGNGTRLTVT.

The CDR3 DNA reads TGTGCCAGCAGTGCAATTCCGGGACAGGGGGACCGGAACACTGAAGCTTTCTTT. Protein: CASSAIPGQGDRNTEAFF. V gene TRBV25-1 combines with J gene TRBJ1-1, with 11 bases aligning to TRBD1. Germline lookup yields CDR1 MGHDK and CDR2 SYGVNS. The V segment lost 4 bases and the J segment 1 base; nucleotides outside the gene matches: 11. The CDR3 consists of 18 residues.

This clone occurred once. V is TRBV10-3 and J is TRBJ2-1, with D uncertain. V was cut by 0 bases and J by 7 bases, with 7 bases left in between. Germline V gives CDR1 ENHRY, CDR2 SYGVKD. The CDR3 covers 13 residues. The chain's CDR3 is CAISESPSNEQFF. CDR3 nucleotides: TGTGCCATCAGTGAGTCCCCCTCGAATGAGCAGTTCTTC.

The CDR3 sequence: CASSLVYVHNEQFF. CDR3 DNA sequence: TGTGCCAGCAGCTTAGTCTACGTGCACAATGAGCAGTTCTTC. The rearrangement uses TRBV11-2 and TRBJ2-1; D not resolved. Germline V CDR1 and CDR2: SGHAT, FQNNGV. CDR3 size: 14 residues. V dropped 1 base and J dropped 5 bases, with 9 bases sitting between them.

The chain couples TRBV5-1 to TRBJ2-5; the match to TRBD2 covers 9 bases. The CDR3 runs 16 residues. V lost 0 bases and J lost 5; bases outside the gene matches: 8. Germline assignment: CDR1 SGHRS and CDR2 YFSETQ. CDR3 coding DNA: TGCGCCAGCAGCTTGGTTTTAGCGGGAGACCGGGAGACCCAGTACTTC. It codes for CASSLVLAGDRETQYF.

CDR3 residues: CASRMNYRSYEQYF. CDR3 DNA sequence: TGTGCCAGCAGAATGAATTACCGATCCTACGAGCAGTACTTC. J is TRBJ2-7 and V is TRBV6-5, with no clear D. CDR3 size: 14 residues. Trimming took off 6 bases at V and 1 base at J, with 13 bases between the two ends. Germline V gene sequence: CDR1 MNHEY, CDR2 SVGAGI.

A single count supports this clone. The same CDR3 can be traced to other DNA sequences in this sample. This chain joins TRBV6-6 and TRBJ2-1, with no clear D. Germline CDR1 reads MNHNY; CDR2 reads SVGAGI (reference sequence). V dropped 6 bases and J dropped 6 bases, with 6 bases sitting between them. The CDR3 runs to 11 residues. For the CDR3, the DNA is TGTGCCAGCAGCCGAGGCAATGAGCAGTTCTTC. It yields the protein CASSRGNEQFF.

The CDR3 spells CASSLRRPNTGELFF. The CDR3 nucleotides read TGTGCCAGCAGCCTTCGCAGGCCCAACACCGGGGAGCTGTTTTTT. The chain is built from TRBV5-6 and TRBJ2-2; D call uncertain. This CDR3 has 15 residues. Germline lookup yields CDR1 SGHDT and CDR2 YYEEEE. V gave up 4 bases and J gave up 2 bases, with 12 bases separating them. Complete variable domain (other parts from reference TRBV5-6 and TRBJ2-2): DAGVTQSPTHLIKTRGQQVTLRCSPKSGHDTVSWYQQALGQGPQFIFQYYEEEERQRGNFPDRFSGHQFPNYSSELNVNALLLGDSALYLCASSLRRPNTGELFFGEGSRLTVL.

The rearrangement joins TRBV18 to TRBJ1-5; D gene unclear. Germline V gene lookup returns CDR1 KGHSH and CDR2 LQKENI. The V gene lost 6 bases and the J gene lost 6 bases, with 18 bases spanning the gap. The CDR3 loop spans 15 amino acids. CDR3 bases: TGTGCCAGCTCGCCGACGTCTGGGCTGGGTCAGCCCCAGCATTTT. It codes for CASSPTSGLGQPQHF.

The chain combines TRBV4-3 with TRBJ2-2; no definite D call. The CDR3 length is 17 residues. Trimming shortened V by 1 base and J by 5 bases, and 17 bases separated the two germline ends. Looked up from germline, CDR1 is LGHNA and CDR2 is YSLEER. The CDR3 DNA follows: TGCGCCAGCAGCCAAGGGTCGACGGTTGGGTTAACCGGGGAGCTGTTTTTT. This translates into CASSQGSTVGLTGELFF.

The chain carries TRBV29-1 and TRBJ2-3; TRBD1 agrees at 10 bases. The CDR3 consists of 13 residues. Germline values: CDR1 SQVTM, CDR2 ANQGSEA. The V segment lost 8 bases and the J segment 0 bases; nucleotides outside the gene matches: 2. For the CDR3, the DNA is TGCAGCTTGGGACAGGGGAGCACAGATACGCAGTATTTT. Translated, it gives CSLGQGSTDTQYF.

This chain connects TRBV18 to TRBJ2-5, with D uncertain. The V and J ends lost 0 bases and 2 bases respectively, with 7 bases between them. Germline loops: CDR1 KGHSH, CDR2 LQKENI. This CDR3 spans 14 amino acids. The CDR3, as DNA: TGTGCCAGCTCACCACCGAACACACAAGAGACCCAGTACTTC. Encoded protein: CASSPPNTQETQYF.

The J gene is TRBJ1-4, the V gene TRBV5-8; D is unclear. This CDR3 comprises 13 residues. Trimming removed 4 bases at V and 8 bases at J, with 12 bases between. CDR1 and CDR2 from the germline V gene are SGHTS and YDEGEE. The CDR3 bases are TGTGCCAGCAGCCCGAGGCAGAAGGAAAAACTGTTTTTT. This encodes CASSPRQKEKLFF.